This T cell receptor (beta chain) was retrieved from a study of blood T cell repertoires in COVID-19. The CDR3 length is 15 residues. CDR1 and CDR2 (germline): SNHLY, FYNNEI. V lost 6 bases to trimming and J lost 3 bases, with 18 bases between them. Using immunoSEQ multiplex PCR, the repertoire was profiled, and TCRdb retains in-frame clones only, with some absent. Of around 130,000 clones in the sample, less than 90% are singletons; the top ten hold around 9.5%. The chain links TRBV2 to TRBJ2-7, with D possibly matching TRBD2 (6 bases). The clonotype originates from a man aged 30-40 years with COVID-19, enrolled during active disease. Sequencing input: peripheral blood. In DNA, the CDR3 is TGTGCCAGCAGCCCTTTTGGAGATAGCGGCTACGAGCAGTACTTC. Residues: CASSPFGDSGYEQYF.